Reported below is one TCR beta chain. This sample was taken from a study of shared clonotypes between healthy human individuals. Study-wide background: CD4 naive and memory got three plates each, CD8 naive two, CD8 memory one.

The assay was run at deep level. Each subset's genomic DNA was split evenly across several immunoSEQ plates. TCRdb keeps only in-frame clones here, not all; method: immunoSEQ multiplex PCR. The sample shows more than 1,200,000 clones, just under 99% of them seen only once. After removal of 4 bases from V and 4 bases from J, the junction contained 6 bases not matched to a gene. CDR1 is LGHNA, CDR2 YNFKEQ, per germline. The length of the CDR3 is 15 residues. The sample comprised naive CD4+ T cells sorted from blood. Subset indicated: CD45RA+ positively selected. This TCR was recovered from a young man in good health. The V and J genes are TRBV4-2 and TRBJ1-1; the match to TRBD1 covers 10 bases. The CDR3 loop reads CASSPRTGGGTEAFF. The CDR3 coding sequence is TGTGCCAGCAGCCCGAGGACAGGGGGAGGCACTGAAGCTTTCTTT.